The rows below give T cell receptor beta chains drawn from one sample of a study of cytomegalovirus exposure and HLA in healthy donors. TCRdb's table, derived via immunoSEQ multiplex PCR, lists solely in-frame clones and lacks some. This sample has 150,000 to 200,000 clones, with about 80% found just once. Sequenced material: PBMCs. These receptors all stem from a man aged 35 to 55 in good health and CMV-seropositive. Each CDR3 is given with its conserved first and last residue. Fields, in order: V gene, D gene, J gene, clone size, CDR3 DNA, CDR3 protein. A D gene is named only where the DNA matches it firmly. Clone size is not always given. Where it is, it says once, few, many or a class for expanded clones.

v_call: TRBV25-1
d_call: NA
j_call: TRBJ2-7
clone_size: few
cdr3_nt: TGTGCCAGCAGTGACTTGGGGAGGTCCTACGAGCAGTACTTC
cdr3_aa: CASSDLGRSYEQYF

v_call: TRBV19
d_call: NA
j_call: TRBJ2-2
clone_size: NA
cdr3_nt: TGTGCCTGCCGGGCCCTACGTCAGGGGACCGGGGAGCTGTTTTTT
cdr3_aa: CACRALRQGTGELFF

v_call: TRBV4-3
d_call: NA
j_call: TRBJ2-2
clone_size: NA
cdr3_nt: TGCGCCAGCAGCCAAGATGTCCGTGTGTCCGGGGAGCTGTTTTTT
cdr3_aa: CASSQDVRVSGELFF

v_call: TRBV28
d_call: TRBD1
j_call: TRBJ2-5
clone_size: NA
cdr3_nt: TGTGCCAGCAGCTCCGGGACAGGGGTACAAGAGACCCAGTACTTC
cdr3_aa: CASSSGTGVQETQYF

v_call: TRBV5-1
d_call: NA
j_call: TRBJ1-5
clone_size: NA
cdr3_nt: TGTGCCAGCAGCCCTGGGGGGTTTAGCAATCAGCCCCAGCATTTT
cdr3_aa: CASSPGGFSNQPQHF

v_call: TRBV28
d_call: NA
j_call: TRBJ2-3
clone_size: once
cdr3_nt: TGTGCCAGCAGTTGGCGGGACCGAACAGATACGCAGTATTTT
cdr3_aa: CASSWRDRTDTQYF

v_call: TRBV11-2
d_call: NA
j_call: TRBJ2-7
clone_size: NA
cdr3_nt: TGTGCCAGCAGCCCTTCTCCCTACGAGCAGTACTTC
cdr3_aa: CASSPSPYEQYF

v_call: TRBV27
d_call: TRBD2
j_call: TRBJ2-7
clone_size: NA
cdr3_nt: TGTGCCAGCAGTCGCGGGACTAGCGGGAACGAGCAGTACTTC
cdr3_aa: CASSRGTSGNEQYF

v_call: TRBV5-1
d_call: NA
j_call: TRBJ1-6
clone_size: NA
cdr3_nt: TGCGCCAGCAGCTTGCGGAGAGAGGATTCACCCCTCCACTTT
cdr3_aa: CASSLRREDSPLHF

v_call: TRBV2
d_call: NA
j_call: TRBJ1-2
clone_size: NA
cdr3_nt: TGTGCCAGCAGTGAAGCTACAGGGAATCATGGCTACACCTTC
cdr3_aa: CASSEATGNHGYTF

v_call: TRBV5-1
d_call: NA
j_call: TRBJ2-3
clone_size: NA
cdr3_nt: TGCGCCAGCAGGACAGCTCTTAGCACAGATACGCAGTATTTT
cdr3_aa: CASRTALSTDTQYF

v_call: TRBV9
d_call: NA
j_call: TRBJ2-2
clone_size: NA
cdr3_nt: TGTGCCAGCAGCGTAGGTGGACTCTTCACGAACACCGGGGAGCTGTTTTTT
cdr3_aa: CASSVGGLFTNTGELFF

v_call: TRBV10-3
d_call: TRBD2
j_call: TRBJ2-7
clone_size: NA
cdr3_nt: TGTGCCATCAGTGATGGCGGGAGGGCCGGGTACGAGCAGTACTTC
cdr3_aa: CAISDGGRAGYEQYF

v_call: TRBV6-1
d_call: NA
j_call: TRBJ1-1
clone_size: NA
cdr3_nt: TGTGCCAGCAGTGGGGGGAGGTTGGGAGGCACTGAAGCTTTCTTT
cdr3_aa: CASSGGRLGGTEAFF

v_call: TRBV6-1
d_call: TRBD1
j_call: TRBJ1-1
clone_size: NA
cdr3_nt: TGTGCCAGCAGTGACCTTACACAGGGGTGGGACACTGAAGCTTTCTTT
cdr3_aa: CASSDLTQGWDTEAFF

v_call: TRBV13
d_call: NA
j_call: TRBJ2-2
clone_size: NA
cdr3_nt: TGTGCCAGCAGCTTTGTCACTCCTCCTACCGGGGAGCTGTTTTTT
cdr3_aa: CASSFVTPPTGELFF

v_call: TRBV2
d_call: NA
j_call: TRBJ1-6
clone_size: once
cdr3_nt: TGTGCCAGCAGGGCAGGGGTCAATTCACCCCTCCACTTT
cdr3_aa: CASRAGVNSPLHF

v_call: TRBV7-2
d_call: TRBD2
j_call: TRBJ2-1
clone_size: NA
cdr3_nt: TGTGCCAGCCGATTGGGACTACCTAACTACAATGAGCAGTTCTTC
cdr3_aa: CASRLGLPNYNEQFF

v_call: TRBV6-5
d_call: TRBD1
j_call: TRBJ2-5
clone_size: NA
cdr3_nt: TGTGCCAGCAGTTCTCGGGACAGGGTGAGTGAGCAGTACTTC
cdr3_aa: CASSSRDRVSEQYF

v_call: TRBV5-1
d_call: TRBD1
j_call: TRBJ2-1
clone_size: NA
cdr3_nt: TGCGCCAGCTCCCCCATCGGGAACAGGGGCAATGAGCAGTTCTTC
cdr3_aa: CASSPIGNRGNEQFF

v_call: TRBV9
d_call: NA
j_call: TRBJ2-7
clone_size: once
cdr3_nt: TGTGCCAGCAGCCCCCTCGGGGACGGAGGGATCTACGAGCAGTACTTC
cdr3_aa: CASSPLGDGGIYEQYF

v_call: TRBV6-5
d_call: NA
j_call: TRBJ1-1
clone_size: NA
cdr3_nt: TGTGCCAGCAGTCCCCGAGGACACCTGAACACTGAAGCTTTCTTT
cdr3_aa: CASSPRGHLNTEAFF

v_call: TRBV15
d_call: TRBD1
j_call: TRBJ2-7
clone_size: NA
cdr3_nt: TGTGCCACCAGCAGAGACAGGGGGCGTGAGCAGTACTTC
cdr3_aa: CATSRDRGREQYF

v_call: TRBV28
d_call: TRBD2
j_call: TRBJ2-7
clone_size: NA
cdr3_nt: TGTGCCAGCAGTTTGGTGCGGGAGAAAGGCGAGCAGTACTTC
cdr3_aa: CASSLVREKGEQYF

v_call: TRBV4-1
d_call: NA
j_call: TRBJ2-7
clone_size: NA
cdr3_nt: TGCGCCAGCAGCCAAGGTCAGGCCTCCTACGAGCAGTACTTC
cdr3_aa: CASSQGQASYEQYF

v_call: TRBV27
d_call: TRBD2
j_call: TRBJ2-5
clone_size: NA
cdr3_nt: TGTGCCAGCAGTTTCCGACTAGCGGAGAACCAAGAGACCCAGTACTTC
cdr3_aa: CASSFRLAENQETQYF

v_call: TRBV18
d_call: TRBD1
j_call: TRBJ2-2
clone_size: NA
cdr3_nt: TGTGCCAGCTCCCGGGACAGGGCTAACACCGGGGAGCTGTTTTTT
cdr3_aa: CASSRDRANTGELFF

v_call: TRBV5-4
d_call: TRBD1
j_call: TRBJ2-7
clone_size: NA
cdr3_nt: TGTGCCAGCAGCCATGGCCAGGGGGCTTCCGCCACCTACGAGCAGTACTTC
cdr3_aa: CASSHGQGASATYEQYF

v_call: TRBV13
d_call: TRBD2
j_call: TRBJ2-5
clone_size: NA
cdr3_nt: TGTGCCAGCAGCCGAGTAATACGGGAGGCCCAAGAGACCCAGTACTTC
cdr3_aa: CASSRVIREAQETQYF

v_call: TRBV2
d_call: NA
j_call: TRBJ1-2
clone_size: NA
cdr3_nt: TGTGCCAGCAGTGAGGAGTCGGGGGGCTATGGCTACACCTTC
cdr3_aa: CASSEESGGYGYTF

v_call: TRBV4-2
d_call: NA
j_call: TRBJ1-6
clone_size: NA
cdr3_nt: TGTGCCAGCAGCCAAGGGGGGGATAATTCACCCCTCCACTTT
cdr3_aa: CASSQGGDNSPLHF

v_call: TRBV28
d_call: NA
j_call: TRBJ2-4
clone_size: once
cdr3_nt: TGTGCCAGCAGTTTATCACGTAGCATTCAGTACTTC
cdr3_aa: CASSLSRSIQYF

v_call: TRBV5-6
d_call: NA
j_call: TRBJ2-2
clone_size: NA
cdr3_nt: TGTGCCAGCAGCTTTGGGCCCGGGGCTAGCGCGAACACCGGGGAGCTGTTTTTT
cdr3_aa: CASSFGPGASANTGELFF

v_call: TRBV7-3
d_call: TRBD1
j_call: TRBJ2-5
clone_size: NA
cdr3_nt: TGTGCCAGCAGCCAAACCGGGACAGGAGCTCAAGAGACCCAGTACTTC
cdr3_aa: CASSQTGTGAQETQYF

v_call: TRBV28
d_call: TRBD1
j_call: TRBJ1-6
clone_size: NA
cdr3_nt: TGTGCCAGCAGTTCTTTAGGGACAGGGGGAAATTCACCCCTCCACTTT
cdr3_aa: CASSSLGTGGNSPLHF

v_call: TRBV5-6
d_call: TRBD1
j_call: TRBJ2-5
clone_size: NA
cdr3_nt: TGTGCCAGCAGCTCACCCCCCCCCGGGACAGGGCAGGAGACCCAGTACTTC
cdr3_aa: CASSSPPPGTGQETQYF

v_call: TRBV29-1
d_call: NA
j_call: TRBJ2-6
clone_size: NA
cdr3_nt: TGCAGCGTTGAAGACCCAGGGGCTGGGGCCAACGTCCTGACTTTC
cdr3_aa: CSVEDPGAGANVLTF

v_call: TRBV7-9
d_call: NA
j_call: TRBJ1-2
clone_size: NA
cdr3_nt: TGTGCCAGCAGCTTAGGCGAGGTGGGCTATGGCTACACCTTC
cdr3_aa: CASSLGEVGYGYTF

v_call: TRBV6-1
d_call: NA
j_call: TRBJ2-5
clone_size: NA
cdr3_nt: TGTGCCAGCAGTTCCCAGGGAGGAGAGACCCAGTACTTC
cdr3_aa: CASSSQGGETQYF

v_call: TRBV5-1
d_call: TRBD1
j_call: TRBJ2-3
clone_size: NA
cdr3_nt: TGCGCCAGCAGCTTGGGGGGACAGGGTGTACTTGATACGCAGTATTTT
cdr3_aa: CASSLGGQGVLDTQYF

v_call: TRBV5-6
d_call: TRBD1
j_call: TRBJ2-3
clone_size: once
cdr3_nt: TGTGCCAGCAGGAGTACAGGGGGTTCCGTGTATTTT
cdr3_aa: CASRSTGGSVYF

v_call: TRBV6-5
d_call: TRBD2
j_call: TRBJ2-5
clone_size: once
cdr3_nt: TGTGCCACCGGGACTAGCACCAAAATTAAAGAGACCCAGTACTTC
cdr3_aa: CATGTSTKIKETQYF

v_call: TRBV7-9
d_call: NA
j_call: TRBJ1-1
clone_size: once
cdr3_nt: TGTGCCAGCAGGGGGGGGGCTGCTGAAGCTTTCTTT
cdr3_aa: CASRGGAAEAFF

v_call: TRBV18
d_call: NA
j_call: TRBJ2-1
clone_size: NA
cdr3_nt: TGTGCCAGCTCCCCCTTTGGCGGGACCCCGTACAATGAGCAGTTCTTC
cdr3_aa: CASSPFGGTPYNEQFF

v_call: TRBV27
d_call: TRBD2
j_call: TRBJ2-2
clone_size: NA
cdr3_nt: TGTGCCAGCACCTTAGCGGGAGCGGGCGGGGAGCTGTTTTTT
cdr3_aa: CASTLAGAGGELFF

v_call: TRBV10-3
d_call: NA
j_call: TRBJ1-3
clone_size: NA
cdr3_nt: TGTGCCATCAGAGGAGGGGTGAGCCACACCATATATTTT
cdr3_aa: CAIRGGVSHTIYF

v_call: TRBV5-1
d_call: TRBD2
j_call: TRBJ2-5
clone_size: NA
cdr3_nt: TGCGCCAGCAGCAAAGCGGCTAGCGGCCAAGAGACCCAGTACTTC
cdr3_aa: CASSKAASGQETQYF

v_call: TRBV7-2
d_call: NA
j_call: TRBJ1-5
clone_size: NA
cdr3_nt: TGTGCCAGCAGCTTAGGGTGGGCAGGGGCGTATCAGCCCCAGCATTTT
cdr3_aa: CASSLGWAGAYQPQHF

v_call: TRBV12-5
d_call: NA
j_call: TRBJ2-7
clone_size: NA
cdr3_nt: TGTGCTAGTGGTTTGGAGTCTCAGGCGGGCGAGCAGTACTTC
cdr3_aa: CASGLESQAGEQYF

v_call: TRBV7-8
d_call: NA
j_call: TRBJ1-2
clone_size: NA
cdr3_nt: TGTGCCAGCAGCTTGGAACGGGGTTTCCAAGTAGGCTACACCTTC
cdr3_aa: CASSLERGFQVGYTF

v_call: TRBV7-9
d_call: NA
j_call: TRBJ2-3
clone_size: few
cdr3_nt: TGTGCCAGCAGCTTAGCGCGGGCGGGGGCCGGTCGGGCGCAGTATTTT
cdr3_aa: CASSLARAGAGRAQYF

v_call: TRBV10-3
d_call: TRBD2
j_call: TRBJ2-1
clone_size: NA
cdr3_nt: TGTGCCATCAGTGAGGCTAGCGGGCCGTACAATGAGCAGTTCTTC
cdr3_aa: CAISEASGPYNEQFF

v_call: TRBV18
d_call: TRBD1
j_call: TRBJ2-2
clone_size: NA
cdr3_nt: TGTGCCAGCTCACGATTGGGACAGGGAAACACCGGGGAGCTGTTTTTT
cdr3_aa: CASSRLGQGNTGELFF

v_call: TRBV10-2
d_call: TRBD1
j_call: TRBJ2-7
clone_size: NA
cdr3_nt: TGCGCCAGCAACCCGGGACAGGCGATCTACGAGCAGTACTTC
cdr3_aa: CASNPGQAIYEQYF

v_call: TRBV4-2
d_call: NA
j_call: TRBJ1-1
clone_size: NA
cdr3_nt: TGTGCCAGCAGCCAAGCATCGCGGGGGGGGCTGGACACTGAAGCTTTCTTT
cdr3_aa: CASSQASRGGLDTEAFF